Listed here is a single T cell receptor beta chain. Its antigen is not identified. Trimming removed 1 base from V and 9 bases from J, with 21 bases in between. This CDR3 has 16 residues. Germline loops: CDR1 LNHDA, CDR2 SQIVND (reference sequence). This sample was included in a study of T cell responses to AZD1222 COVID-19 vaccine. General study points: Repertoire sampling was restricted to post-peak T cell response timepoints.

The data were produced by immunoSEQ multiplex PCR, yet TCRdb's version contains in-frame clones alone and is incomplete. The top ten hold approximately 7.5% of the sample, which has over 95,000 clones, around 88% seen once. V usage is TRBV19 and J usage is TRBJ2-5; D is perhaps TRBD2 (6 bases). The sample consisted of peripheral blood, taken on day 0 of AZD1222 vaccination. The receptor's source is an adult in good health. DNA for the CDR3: TGTGCCAGTAGTATAGTGGGGGGTGGCCGACCTGGGGCCCAGTACTTC. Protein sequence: CASSIVGGGRPGAQYF. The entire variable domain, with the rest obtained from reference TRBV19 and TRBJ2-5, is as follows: DGGITQSPKYLFRKEGQNVTLSCEQNLNHDAMYWYRQDPGQGLRLIYYSQIVNDFQKGDIAEGYSVSREKKESFPLTVTSAQKNPTAFYLCASSIVGGGRPGAQYFGPGTRLLVL.